These T cell receptor beta chains were read from a single sample in a study of siplizumab effects on memory and regulatory T cells. The table came from immunoSEQ multiplex PCR; TCRdb's copy has only in-frame clones and leaves some out. The sample includes 87,000 or so clones, around 90% of them seen just once. Material for sequencing was CD4+ T cells sorted from blood. These receptor sequences come from a human donor in good health. CDR3s include the opening cysteine and the closing phenylalanine or tryptophan. D genes are given only for firm matches. Clone size, where shown, is once, few, many, or a class for clones that have expanded.

.,TRBV6-1,15,TRBJ2-2,.,TGTGCCAGCAGTGGTCTAGCGCCAGGCACCGGGGAGCTGTTTTTT,CASSGLAPGTGELFF
.,TRBV7-6,13,TRBJ2-2,.,TGTGCCAGCAGCCTACTGAACACCGGGGAGCTGTTTTTT,CASSLLNTGELFF
.,TRBV2,16,TRBJ2-1,.,TGTGCCAGCAGCGCAGAGGGACAAATCTCCTACAATGAGCAGTTCTTC,CASSAEGQISYNEQFF
.,TRBV5-1,16,TRBJ1-1,.,TGCGCCAGCAGCTTGATTGGATCCACCACTAACACTGAAGCTTTCTTT,CASSLIGSTTNTEAFF
.,TRBV7-9,14,TRBJ1-1,.,TGTGCCAGCAGCTTAGCCGGACGGGACACTGAAGCTTTCTTT,CASSLAGRDTEAFF
.,TRBV4-1,16,TRBJ2-3,TRBD2,TGCGCCAGCAGCCAAGTGGGACTAGCGGTCACAGATACGCAGTATTTT,CASSQVGLAVTDTQYF
.,TRBV12-5,13,TRBJ2-1,TRBD1,TGTGCTAGTGGGGGGACAGGTCTGAGTGAGCAGTTCTTC,CASGGTGLSEQFF
.,TRBV10-3,16,TRBJ2-1,TRBD2,TGTGCCATCAGTGAGGCCAGCGGGATAACCTACAATGAGCAGTTCTTC,CAISEASGITYNEQFF
.,TRBV4-3,20,TRBJ2-2,TRBD2,TGCGCCAGCAGCCAATGGTACATAGGGACTAGCGGGAGAGGCACCGGGGAGCTGTTTTTT,CASSQWYIGTSGRGTGELFF
.,TRBV9,13,TRBJ1-1,.,TGTGCCAGCACCCAGGGGTTGAACACTGAAGCTTTCTTT,CASTQGLNTEAFF
once,TRBV20-1,11,TRBJ2-7,.,TGCAGTGCCCTGCACCGTCGCGAGCAGTACTTC,CSALHRREQYF
.,TRBV11-3,16,TRBJ2-5,TRBD1,TGTGCCAGCAGCTCGGGACAGGCTATTCGGGGAGAGATCCAGTACTTC,CASSSGQAIRGEIQYF
.,TRBV5-6,16,TRBJ2-1,TRBD1,TGTGCCAGCAGCTTCCTGGACAGGGCGGTTCGAAATGAGCAGTTCTTC,CASSFLDRAVRNEQFF
once,TRBV7-8,15,TRBJ2-2,.,TGTGCCAGCAGCTTAGTCGGCGGGGCCACCGGGGAGCTGTTTTTT,CASSLVGGATGELFF
.,TRBV5-1,13,TRBJ2-3,.,TGCGCCAGTCAAGGGACGGGAGACGGTACGCAGTATTTT,CASQGTGDGTQYF